This T cell receptor beta chain was obtained from a study of read filtering for tumor transcriptome and immune sequencing. Study results and caveats: Approximately 82% of IR-seq clonotypes had one read, totaling 3% to 4% of reads; RNA-seq: 74.6% and 44.6%. IR-seq and RNA-seq agreed better without single-read clonotypes.

At the time of active disease, bone marrow was collected from every patient. The library was built from around 380 ng RNA with molecular barcoded adaptors for alpha/delta and beta/gamma chains. TCRdb used MiXCR to reprocess the reads, holding one entry per CDR3 protein. The sample consists of 100,000 to 150,000 distinct CDR3 sequences, about 13% of them appearing once. V lost 5 bases and J 6 bases, leaving 17 bases between the germline ends. Germline values: CDR1 SEHNR, CDR2 FQNEAQ (reference sequence). The CDR3 extends over 14 amino acids. This clonotype occurred many times. Its antigen is as yet unknown.

The source is a donor aged 40 or over with multiple myeloma. The V and J genes are TRBV7-9 and TRBJ2-7; D is perhaps TRBD2 (5 bases). The source material was a population of CD138-negative cells sorted from bone marrow. The CDR3 loop reads CASSPRETGLEQYF. DNA of the CDR3: TGTGCCAGCAGCCCCCGGGAAACGGGCCTCGAGCAGTACTTC. The complete variable domain, with remaining parts taken from reference TRBV7-9 and TRBJ2-7, reads DTGVSQNPRHKITKRGQNVTFRCDPISEHNRLYWYRQTLGQGPEFLTYFQNEAQLEKSRLLSDRFSAERPKGSFSTLEIQRTEQGDSAMYLCASSPRETGLEQYFGPGTRLTVT.